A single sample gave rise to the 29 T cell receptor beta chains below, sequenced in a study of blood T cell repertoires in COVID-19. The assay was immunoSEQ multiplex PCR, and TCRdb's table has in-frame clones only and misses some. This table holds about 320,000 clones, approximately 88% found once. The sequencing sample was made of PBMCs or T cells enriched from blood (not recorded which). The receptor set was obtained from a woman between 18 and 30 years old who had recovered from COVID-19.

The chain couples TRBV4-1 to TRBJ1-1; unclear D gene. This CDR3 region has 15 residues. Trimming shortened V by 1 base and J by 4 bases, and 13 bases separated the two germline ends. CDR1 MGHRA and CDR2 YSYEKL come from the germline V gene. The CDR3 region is CASSQVRERGTEAFF. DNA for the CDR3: TGCGCCAGCAGCCAAGTCAGAGAACGGGGCACTGAAGCTTTCTTT.

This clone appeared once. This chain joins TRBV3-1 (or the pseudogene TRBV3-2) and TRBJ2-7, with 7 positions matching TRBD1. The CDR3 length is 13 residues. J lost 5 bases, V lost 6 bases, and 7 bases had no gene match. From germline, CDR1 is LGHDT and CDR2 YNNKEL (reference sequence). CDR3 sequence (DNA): TGTGCCAGCAGGGCAGGGGGTGACGACGAGCAGTACTTC. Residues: CASRAGGDDEQYF.

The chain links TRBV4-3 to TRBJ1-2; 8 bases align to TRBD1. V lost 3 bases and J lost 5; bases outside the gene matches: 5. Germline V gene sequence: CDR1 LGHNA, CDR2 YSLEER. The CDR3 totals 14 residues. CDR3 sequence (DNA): TGCGCCAGCAGCCAGTCAGGGGGCGGGTATGGCTACACCTTC. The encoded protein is CASSQSGGGYGYTF.

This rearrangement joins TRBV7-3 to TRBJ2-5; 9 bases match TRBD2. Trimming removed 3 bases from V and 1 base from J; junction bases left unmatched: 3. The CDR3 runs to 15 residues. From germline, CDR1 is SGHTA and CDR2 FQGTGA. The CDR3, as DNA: TGTGCCAGCAGCTTTCAAGCGGGAGGCCAAGAGACCCAGTACTTC. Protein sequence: CASSFQAGGQETQYF.

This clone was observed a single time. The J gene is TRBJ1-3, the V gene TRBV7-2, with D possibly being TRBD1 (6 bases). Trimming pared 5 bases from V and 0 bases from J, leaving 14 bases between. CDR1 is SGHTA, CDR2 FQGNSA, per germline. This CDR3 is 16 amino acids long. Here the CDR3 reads CASSPQGTLSGNTIYF. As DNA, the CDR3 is TGTGCCAGCAGCCCCCAGGGGACCCTCTCTGGAAACACCATATATTTT.

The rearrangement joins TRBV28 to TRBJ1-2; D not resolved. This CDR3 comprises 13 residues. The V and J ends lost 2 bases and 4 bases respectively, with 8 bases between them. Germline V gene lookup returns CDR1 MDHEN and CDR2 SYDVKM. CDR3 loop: CASSLPPSYGYTF. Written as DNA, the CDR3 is TGTGCCAGCAGTTTACCCCCGAGCTATGGCTACACCTTC.

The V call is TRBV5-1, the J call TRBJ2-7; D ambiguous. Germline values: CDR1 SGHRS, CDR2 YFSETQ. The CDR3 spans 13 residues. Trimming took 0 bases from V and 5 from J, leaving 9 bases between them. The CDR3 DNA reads TGCGCCAGCAGCTTGGAGCCTGAAAACGAGCAGTACTTC. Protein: CASSLEPENEQYF. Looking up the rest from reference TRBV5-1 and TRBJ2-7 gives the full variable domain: KAGVTQTPRYLIKTRGQQVTLSCSPISGHRSVSWYQQTPGQGLQFLFEYFSETQRNKGNFPGRFSGRQFSNSRSEMNVSTLELGDSALYLCASSLEPENEQYFGPGTRLTVT.

This CDR3 is CASSMHRVVTYGYTF. The CDR3 nucleotides are TGTGCCAGTAGTATGCACAGGGTGGTTACCTATGGCTACACCTTC. The rearrangement joins TRBV19 to TRBJ1-2, with D maybe TRBD1 (6 bases). CDR3 length: 15 amino acids. From germline, CDR1 is LNHDA and CDR2 SQIVND (reference sequence). V was clipped by 3 bases and J by 4 bases, with 15 bases between them.

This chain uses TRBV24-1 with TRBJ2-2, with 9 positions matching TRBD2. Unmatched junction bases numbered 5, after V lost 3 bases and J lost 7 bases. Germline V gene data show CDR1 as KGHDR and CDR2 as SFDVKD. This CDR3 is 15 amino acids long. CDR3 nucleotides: TGTGCCACCAGTGATGAGGGACTAGCTTTCGGGGAGCTGTTTTTT. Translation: CATSDEGLAFGELFF.

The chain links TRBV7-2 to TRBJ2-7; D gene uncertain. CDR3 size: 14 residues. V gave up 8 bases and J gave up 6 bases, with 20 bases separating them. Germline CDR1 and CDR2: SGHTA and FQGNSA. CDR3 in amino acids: CASLDAPSRGEQYF. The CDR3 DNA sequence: TGTGCCAGCTTAGATGCCCCGTCCCGCGGCGAGCAGTACTTC.

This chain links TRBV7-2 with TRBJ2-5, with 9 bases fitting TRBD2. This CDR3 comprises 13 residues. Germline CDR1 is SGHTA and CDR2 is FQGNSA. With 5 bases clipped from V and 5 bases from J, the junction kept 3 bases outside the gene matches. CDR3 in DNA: TGTGCCAGCAGCCGCGGGGGGGCCGAGACCCAGTACTTC. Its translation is CASSRGGAETQYF.

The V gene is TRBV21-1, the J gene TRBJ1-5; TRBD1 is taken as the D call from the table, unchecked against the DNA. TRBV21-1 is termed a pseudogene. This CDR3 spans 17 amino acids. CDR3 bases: TGTGCCAGCAGCAAAATAAACAGGGATTGGAGCAATCAGCCCCAGCATTTT. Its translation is CASSKINRDWSNQPQHF.

The CDR3 bases are TGCGCCAGCAGCCACACGATACTAGCGGGGGACACCGGGGAGCTGTTTTTT. This encodes CASSHTILAGDTGELFF. J is TRBJ2-2 and V is TRBV4-3, with TRBD2 matching 11 bases. The V gene end was trimmed by 3 bases and the J gene end by 3 bases; junction bases not matched to a gene: 6. The CDR3 is made up of 17 amino acids. Germline values: CDR1 LGHNA, CDR2 YSLEER.

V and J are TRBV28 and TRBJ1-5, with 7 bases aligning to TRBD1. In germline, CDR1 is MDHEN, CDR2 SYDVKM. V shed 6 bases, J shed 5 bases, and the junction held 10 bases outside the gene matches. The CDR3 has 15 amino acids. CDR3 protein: CASRTNRGGYQPQHF. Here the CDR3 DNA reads TGTGCCAGCAGGACGAACAGGGGCGGTTATCAGCCCCAGCATTTT. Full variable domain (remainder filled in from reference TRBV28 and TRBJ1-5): DVKVTQSSRYLVKRTGEKVFLECVQDMDHENMFWYRQDPGLGLRLIYFSYDVKMKEKGDIPEGYSVSREKKERFSLILESASTNQTSMYLCASRTNRGGYQPQHFGDGTRLSIL.

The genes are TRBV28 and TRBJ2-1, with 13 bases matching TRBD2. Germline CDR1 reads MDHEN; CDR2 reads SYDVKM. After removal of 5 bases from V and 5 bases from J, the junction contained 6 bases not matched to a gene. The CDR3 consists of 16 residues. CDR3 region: CASSIGLAGDHNEQFF. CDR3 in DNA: TGTGCCAGCAGTATCGGACTAGCGGGGGATCACAATGAGCAGTTCTTC.

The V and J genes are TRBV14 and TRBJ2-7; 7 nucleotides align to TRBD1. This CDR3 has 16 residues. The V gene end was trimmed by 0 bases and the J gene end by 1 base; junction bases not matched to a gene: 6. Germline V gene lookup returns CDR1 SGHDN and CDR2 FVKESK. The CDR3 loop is CASSQERQGPSYEQYF. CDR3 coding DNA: TGTGCCAGCAGCCAAGAAAGACAGGGCCCGTCCTACGAGCAGTACTTC.

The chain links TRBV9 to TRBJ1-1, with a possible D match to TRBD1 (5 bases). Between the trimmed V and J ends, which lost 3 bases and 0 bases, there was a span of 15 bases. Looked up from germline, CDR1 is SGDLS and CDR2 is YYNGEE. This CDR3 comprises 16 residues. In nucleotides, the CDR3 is TGTGCCAGCAGCGGGGGCGCTCCGAGTTTGAACACTGAAGCTTTCTTT. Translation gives CASSGGAPSLNTEAFF.

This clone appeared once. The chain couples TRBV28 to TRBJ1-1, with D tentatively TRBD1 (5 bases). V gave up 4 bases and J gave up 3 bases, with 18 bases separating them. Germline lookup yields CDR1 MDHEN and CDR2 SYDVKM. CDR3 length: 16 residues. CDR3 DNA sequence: TGTGCCAGCAGTTCATCCTCCGCAGGGTTACACACTGAAGCTTTCTTT. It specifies CASSSSSAGLHTEAFF.

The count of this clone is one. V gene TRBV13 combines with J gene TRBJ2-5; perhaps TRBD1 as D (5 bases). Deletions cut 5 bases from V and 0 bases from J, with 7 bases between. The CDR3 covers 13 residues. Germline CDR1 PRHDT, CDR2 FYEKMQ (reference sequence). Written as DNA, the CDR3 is TGTGCCAGCAGCACAGGTAACCAAGAGACCCAGTACTTC. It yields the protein CASSTGNQETQYF. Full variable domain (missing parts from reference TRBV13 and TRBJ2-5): AAGVIQSPRHLIKEKRETATLKCYPIPRHDTVYWYQQGPGQDPQFLISFYEKMQSDKGSIPDRFSAQQFSDYHSELNMSSLELGDSALYFCASSTGNQETQYFGPGTRLLVL.

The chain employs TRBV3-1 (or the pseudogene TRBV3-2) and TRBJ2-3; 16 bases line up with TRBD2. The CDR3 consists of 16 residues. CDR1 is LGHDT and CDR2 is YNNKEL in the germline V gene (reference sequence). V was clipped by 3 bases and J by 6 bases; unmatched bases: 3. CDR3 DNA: TGTGCCAGCAGCCAGGGGACTAGCGGGGGGGCGGATACGCAGTATTTT. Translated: CASSQGTSGGADTQYF.

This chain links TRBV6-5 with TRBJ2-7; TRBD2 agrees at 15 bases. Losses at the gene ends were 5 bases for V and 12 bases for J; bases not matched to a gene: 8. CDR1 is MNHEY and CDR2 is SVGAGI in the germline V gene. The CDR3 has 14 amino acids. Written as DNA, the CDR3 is TGTGCCAGCAGTCTTGGACTAGCGGGGGGGCGATTGTACTTC. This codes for CASSLGLAGGRLYF.

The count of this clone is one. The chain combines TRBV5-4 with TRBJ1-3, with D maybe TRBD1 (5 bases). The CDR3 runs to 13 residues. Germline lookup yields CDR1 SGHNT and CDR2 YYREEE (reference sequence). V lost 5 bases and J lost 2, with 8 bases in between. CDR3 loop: CASRTGTGNTIYF. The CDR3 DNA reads TGTGCCAGCAGAACAGGAACTGGAAACACCATATATTTT.

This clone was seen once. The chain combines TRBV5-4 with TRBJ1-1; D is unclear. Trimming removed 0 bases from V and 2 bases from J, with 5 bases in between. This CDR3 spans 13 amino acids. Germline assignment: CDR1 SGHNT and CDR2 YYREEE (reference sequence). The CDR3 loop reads CASSLDINTEAFF. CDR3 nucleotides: TGTGCCAGCAGCTTGGACATTAACACTGAAGCTTTCTTT. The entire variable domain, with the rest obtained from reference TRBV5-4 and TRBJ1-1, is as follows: ETGVTQSPTHLIKTRGQQVTLRCSSQSGHNTVSWYQQALGQGPQFIFQYYREEENGRGNFPPRFSGLQFPNYSSELNVNALELDDSALYLCASSLDINTEAFFGQGTRLTVV.

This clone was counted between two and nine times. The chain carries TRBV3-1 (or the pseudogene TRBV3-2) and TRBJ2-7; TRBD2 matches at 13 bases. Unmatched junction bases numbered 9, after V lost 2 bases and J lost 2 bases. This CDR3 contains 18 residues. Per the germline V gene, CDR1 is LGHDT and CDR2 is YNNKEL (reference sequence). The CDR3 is CASSQLGLAGVSPYEQYF. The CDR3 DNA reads TGTGCCAGCAGCCAACTTGGACTAGCGGGGGTAAGTCCCTACGAGCAGTACTTC.

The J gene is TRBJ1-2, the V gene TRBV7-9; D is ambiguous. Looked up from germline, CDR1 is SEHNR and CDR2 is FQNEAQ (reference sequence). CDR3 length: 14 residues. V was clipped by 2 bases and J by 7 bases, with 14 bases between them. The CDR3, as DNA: TGTGCCAGCAGCTTAACGTCCGAGGATTCTGGCTACACCTTC. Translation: CASSLTSEDSGYTF.

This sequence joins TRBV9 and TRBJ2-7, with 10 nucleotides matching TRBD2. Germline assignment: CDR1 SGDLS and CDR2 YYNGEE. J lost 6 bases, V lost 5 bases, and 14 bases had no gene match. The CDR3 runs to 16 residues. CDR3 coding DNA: TGTGCCAGCAGTTCGGACGGGGCTAGCGGGAGTCGCGAGCAGTACTTC. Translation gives CASSSDGASGSREQYF. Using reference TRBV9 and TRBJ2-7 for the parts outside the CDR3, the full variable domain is DSGVTQTPKHLITATGQRVTLRCSPRSGDLSVYWYQQSLDQGLQFLIQYYNGEERAKGNILERFSAQQFPDLHSELNLSSLELGDSALYFCASSSDGASGSREQYFGPGTRLTVT.

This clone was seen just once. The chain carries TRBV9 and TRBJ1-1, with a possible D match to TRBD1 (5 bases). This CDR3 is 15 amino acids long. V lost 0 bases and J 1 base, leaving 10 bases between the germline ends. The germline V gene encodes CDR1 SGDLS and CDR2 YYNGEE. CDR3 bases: TGTGCCAGCAGCGTAGGGGGCACCTCGAACACTGAAGCTTTCTTT. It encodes CASSVGGTSNTEAFF. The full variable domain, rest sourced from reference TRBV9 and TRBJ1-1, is DSGVTQTPKHLITATGQRVTLRCSPRSGDLSVYWYQQSLDQGLQFLIQYYNGEERAKGNILERFSAQQFPDLHSELNLSSLELGDSALYFCASSVGGTSNTEAFFGQGTRLTVV.

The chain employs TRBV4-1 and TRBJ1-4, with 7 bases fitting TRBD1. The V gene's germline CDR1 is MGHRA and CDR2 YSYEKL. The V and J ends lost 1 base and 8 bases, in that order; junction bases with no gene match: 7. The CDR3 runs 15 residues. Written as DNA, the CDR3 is TGCGCCAGCAGCCAAGTGGGGCAGGGGGAAGAAAAACTGTTTTTT. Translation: CASSQVGQGEEKLFF.

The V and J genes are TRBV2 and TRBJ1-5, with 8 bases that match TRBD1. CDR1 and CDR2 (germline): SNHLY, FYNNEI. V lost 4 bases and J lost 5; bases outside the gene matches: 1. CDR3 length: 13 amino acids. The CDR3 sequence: CASSGTGYQPQHF. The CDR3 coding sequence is TGTGCCAGCAGTGGGACAGGGTATCAGCCCCAGCATTTT.